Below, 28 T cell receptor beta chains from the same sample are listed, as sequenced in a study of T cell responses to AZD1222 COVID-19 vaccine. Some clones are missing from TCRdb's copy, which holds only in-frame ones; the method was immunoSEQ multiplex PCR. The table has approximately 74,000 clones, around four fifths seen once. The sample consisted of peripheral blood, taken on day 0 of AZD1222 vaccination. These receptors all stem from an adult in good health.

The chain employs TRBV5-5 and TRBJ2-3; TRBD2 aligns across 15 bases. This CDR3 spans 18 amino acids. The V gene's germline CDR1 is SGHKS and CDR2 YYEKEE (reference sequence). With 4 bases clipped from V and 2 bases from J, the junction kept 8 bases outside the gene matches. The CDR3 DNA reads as TGTGCCAGCAGCCCGGGACTAGCGGGGGGCCTGGCCACAGATACGCAGTATTTT. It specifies CASSPGLAGGLATDTQYF.

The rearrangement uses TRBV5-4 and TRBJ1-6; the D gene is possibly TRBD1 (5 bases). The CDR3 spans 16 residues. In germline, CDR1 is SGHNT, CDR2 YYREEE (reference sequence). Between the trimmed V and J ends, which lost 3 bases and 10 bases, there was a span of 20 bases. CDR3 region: CASSSLWGGAGSPLHF. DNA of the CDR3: TGTGCCAGCAGCTCCCTGTGGGGGGGAGCCGGGTCACCCCTCCACTTT.

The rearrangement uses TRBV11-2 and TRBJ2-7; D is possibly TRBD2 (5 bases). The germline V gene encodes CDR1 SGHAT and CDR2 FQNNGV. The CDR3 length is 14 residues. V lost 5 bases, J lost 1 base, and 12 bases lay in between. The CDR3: CASSPPGSSYEQYF. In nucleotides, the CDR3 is TGTGCCAGCAGCCCTCCGGGGAGTTCCTACGAGCAGTACTTC.

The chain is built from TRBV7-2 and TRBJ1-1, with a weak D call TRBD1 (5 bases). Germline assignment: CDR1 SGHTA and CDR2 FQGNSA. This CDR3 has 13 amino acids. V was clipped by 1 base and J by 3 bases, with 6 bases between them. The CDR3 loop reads CASSLEGDTEAFF. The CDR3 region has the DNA TGTGCCAGCAGCTTAGAAGGGGACACTGAAGCTTTCTTT.

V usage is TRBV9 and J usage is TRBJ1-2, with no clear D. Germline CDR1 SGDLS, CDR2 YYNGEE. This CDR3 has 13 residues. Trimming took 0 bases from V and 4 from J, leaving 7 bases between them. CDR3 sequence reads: CASSVVHGYGYTF. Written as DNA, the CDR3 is TGTGCCAGCAGCGTAGTCCATGGCTATGGCTACACCTTC.

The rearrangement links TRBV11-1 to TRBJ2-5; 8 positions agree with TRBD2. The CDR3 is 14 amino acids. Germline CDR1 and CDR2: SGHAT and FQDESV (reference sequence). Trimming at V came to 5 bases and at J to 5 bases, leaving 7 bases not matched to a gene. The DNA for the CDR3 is TGTGCCAGCAGCCTAGGACTAGCCCAGGAGACCCAGTACTTC. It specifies CASSLGLAQETQYF. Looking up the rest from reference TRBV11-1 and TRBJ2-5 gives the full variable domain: EAEVAQSPRYKITEKSQAVAFWCDPISGHATLYWYRQILGQGPELLVQFQDESVVDDSQLPKDRFSAERLKGVDSTLKIQPAELGDSAMYLCASSLGLAQETQYFGPGTRLLVL.

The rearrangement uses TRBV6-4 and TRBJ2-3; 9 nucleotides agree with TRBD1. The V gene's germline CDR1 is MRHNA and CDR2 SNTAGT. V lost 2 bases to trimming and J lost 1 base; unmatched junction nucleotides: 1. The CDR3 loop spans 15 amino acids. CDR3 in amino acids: CASSDGDRGTDTQYF. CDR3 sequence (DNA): TGTGCCAGCAGTGACGGGGACAGGGGCACAGATACGCAGTATTTT.

The CDR3 here is CASSWPRGQEAFF. In DNA, the CDR3 is TGTGCCAGCAGTTGGCCAAGGGGCCAAGAAGCTTTCTTT. The genes are TRBV12-3 or TRBV12-4 and TRBJ1-1; D might be TRBD1 (5 bases). V was clipped by 4 bases and J by 8 bases, with 14 bases between them. The CDR3 totals 13 residues.

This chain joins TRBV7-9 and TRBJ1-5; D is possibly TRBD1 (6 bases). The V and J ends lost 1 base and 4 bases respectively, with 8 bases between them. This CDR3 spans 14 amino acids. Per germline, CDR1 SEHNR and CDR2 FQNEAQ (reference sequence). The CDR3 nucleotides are TGTGCCAGCAGCTTAGACAGGGTAAATCAGCCCCAGCATTTT. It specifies CASSLDRVNQPQHF.

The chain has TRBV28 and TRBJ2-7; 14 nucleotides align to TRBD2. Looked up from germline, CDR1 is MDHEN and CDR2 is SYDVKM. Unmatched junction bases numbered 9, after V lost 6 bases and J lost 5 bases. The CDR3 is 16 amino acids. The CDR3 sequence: CASSQIKGLAGDEQYF. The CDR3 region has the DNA TGTGCCAGCAGCCAAATAAAGGGACTAGCGGGAGACGAGCAGTACTTC.

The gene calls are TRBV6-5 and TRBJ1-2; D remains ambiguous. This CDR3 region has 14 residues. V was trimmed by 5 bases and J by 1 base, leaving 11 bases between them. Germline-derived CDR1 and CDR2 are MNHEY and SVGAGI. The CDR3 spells CASSLGSHNYGYTF. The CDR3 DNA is TGTGCCAGCAGTCTTGGTAGCCATAACTATGGCTACACCTTC.

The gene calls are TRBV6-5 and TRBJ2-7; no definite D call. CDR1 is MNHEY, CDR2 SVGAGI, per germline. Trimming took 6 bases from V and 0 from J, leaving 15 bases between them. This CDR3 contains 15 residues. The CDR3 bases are TGTGCCAGCAGAAGGACGGGTGATTACTCCTACGAGCAGTACTTC. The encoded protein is CASRRTGDYSYEQYF.

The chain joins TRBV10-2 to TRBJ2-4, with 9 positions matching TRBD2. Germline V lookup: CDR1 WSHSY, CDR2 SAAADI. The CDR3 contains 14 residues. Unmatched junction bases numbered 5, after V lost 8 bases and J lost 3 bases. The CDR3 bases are TGCGCCAGCGGGGCGGGAGGGCTCAAAAACATTCAGTACTTC. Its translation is CASGAGGLKNIQYF.

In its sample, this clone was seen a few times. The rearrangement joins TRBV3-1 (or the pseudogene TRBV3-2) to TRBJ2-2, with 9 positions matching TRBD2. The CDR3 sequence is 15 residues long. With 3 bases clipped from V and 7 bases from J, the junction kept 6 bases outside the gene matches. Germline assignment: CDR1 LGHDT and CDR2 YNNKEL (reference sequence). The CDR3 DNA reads TGTGCCAGCAGCCACCGCGGGAGGGCCGACGGGGAGCTGTTTTTT. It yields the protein CASSHRGRADGELFF.

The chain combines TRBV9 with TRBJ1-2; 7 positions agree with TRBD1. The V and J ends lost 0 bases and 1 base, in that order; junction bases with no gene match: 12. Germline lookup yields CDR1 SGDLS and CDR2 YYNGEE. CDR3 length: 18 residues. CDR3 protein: CASSVGPTGIGSNYGYTF. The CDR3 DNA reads TGTGCCAGCAGCGTAGGGCCGACAGGGATTGGGAGTAACTATGGCTACACCTTC.

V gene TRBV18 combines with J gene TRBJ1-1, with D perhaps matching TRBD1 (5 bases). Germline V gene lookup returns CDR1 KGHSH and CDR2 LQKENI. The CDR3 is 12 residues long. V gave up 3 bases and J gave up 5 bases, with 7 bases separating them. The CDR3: CASSPTATEAFF. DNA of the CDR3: TGTGCCAGCTCACCGACAGCGACTGAAGCTTTCTTT.

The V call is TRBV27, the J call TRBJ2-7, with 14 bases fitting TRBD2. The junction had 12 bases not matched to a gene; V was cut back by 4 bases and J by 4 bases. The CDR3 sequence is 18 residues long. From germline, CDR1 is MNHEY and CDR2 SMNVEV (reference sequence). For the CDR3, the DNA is TGTGCCAGCAGTTCCACTTCCGGGACTAGCGGGAGACCTTACGAGCAGTACTTC. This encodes CASSSTSGTSGRPYEQYF.

This chain's CDR3 is CASSQAAGGEEQYF. The CDR3 bases are TGTGCCAGCAGCCAGGCGGCCGGGGGGGAAGAGCAGTACTTC. The rearrangement joins TRBV3-1 (or the pseudogene TRBV3-2) to TRBJ2-7; 8 bases are a match to TRBD2. Germline values: CDR1 LGHDT, CDR2 YNNKEL (reference sequence). This CDR3 has 14 amino acids. The V gene end was trimmed by 3 bases and the J gene end by 7 bases; junction bases not matched to a gene: 8.

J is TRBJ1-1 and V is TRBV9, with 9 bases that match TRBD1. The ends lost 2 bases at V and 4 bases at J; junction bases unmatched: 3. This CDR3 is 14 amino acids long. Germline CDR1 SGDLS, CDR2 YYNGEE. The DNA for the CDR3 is TGTGCCAGCAGCGTCATACAGGGGGCCACTGAAGCTTTCTTT. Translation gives CASSVIQGATEAFF.

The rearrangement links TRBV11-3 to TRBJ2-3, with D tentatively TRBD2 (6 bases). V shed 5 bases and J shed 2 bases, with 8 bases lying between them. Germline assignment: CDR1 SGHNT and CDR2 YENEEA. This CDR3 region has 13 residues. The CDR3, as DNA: TGTGCCAGCAGCCGGAGGGCCACAGATACGCAGTATTTT. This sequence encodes CASSRRATDTQYF.

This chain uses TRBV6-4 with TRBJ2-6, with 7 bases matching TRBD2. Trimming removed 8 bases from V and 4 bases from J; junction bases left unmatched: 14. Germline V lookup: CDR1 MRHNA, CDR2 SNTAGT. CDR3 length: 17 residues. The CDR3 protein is CASSPSWGGYGANVLTF. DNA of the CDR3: TGTGCCAGCTCGCCATCCTGGGGGGGGTACGGGGCCAACGTCCTGACTTTC.

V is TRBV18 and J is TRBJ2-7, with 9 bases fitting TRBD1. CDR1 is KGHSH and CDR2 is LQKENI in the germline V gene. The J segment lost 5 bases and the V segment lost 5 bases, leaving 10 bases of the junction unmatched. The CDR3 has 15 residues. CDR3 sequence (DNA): TGTGCCAGCTCATTTTACCGGGACAGGGTCAACGAGCAGTACTTC. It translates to CASSFYRDRVNEQYF.

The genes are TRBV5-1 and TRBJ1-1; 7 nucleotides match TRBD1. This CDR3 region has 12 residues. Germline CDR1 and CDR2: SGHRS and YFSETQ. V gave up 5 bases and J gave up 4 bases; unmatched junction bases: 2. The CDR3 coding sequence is TGCGCCAGCAGACAGGGGACCACTGAAGCTTTCTTT. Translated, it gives CASRQGTTEAFF.

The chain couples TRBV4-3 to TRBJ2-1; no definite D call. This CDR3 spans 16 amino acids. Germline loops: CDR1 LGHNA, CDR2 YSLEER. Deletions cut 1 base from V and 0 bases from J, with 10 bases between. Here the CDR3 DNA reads TGCGCCAGCAGCCAAGGGGTTTACCTCTCCTACAATGAGCAGTTCTTC. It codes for CASSQGVYLSYNEQFF.

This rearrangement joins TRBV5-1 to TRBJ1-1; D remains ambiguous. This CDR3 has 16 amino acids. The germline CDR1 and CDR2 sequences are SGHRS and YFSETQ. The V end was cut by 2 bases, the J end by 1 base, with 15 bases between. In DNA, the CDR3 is TGCGCCAGCAGCTTCCAGCCGCCGGGCCCGAACACTGAAGCTTTCTTT. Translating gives CASSFQPPGPNTEAFF.

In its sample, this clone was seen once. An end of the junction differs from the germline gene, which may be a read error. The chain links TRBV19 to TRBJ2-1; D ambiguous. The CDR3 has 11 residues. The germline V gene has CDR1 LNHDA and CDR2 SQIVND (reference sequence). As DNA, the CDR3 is TGTGCCAGTAGTATCGCGTTAGTTCCCGTCTTC. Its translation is CASSIALVPVF. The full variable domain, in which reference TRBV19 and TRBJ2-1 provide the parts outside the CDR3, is DGGITQSPKYLFRKEGQNVTLSCEQNLNHDAMYWYRQDPGQGLRLIYYSQIVNDFQKGDIAEGYSVSREKKESFPLTVTSAQKNPTAFYLCASSIALVPVFGPGTRLTVL.

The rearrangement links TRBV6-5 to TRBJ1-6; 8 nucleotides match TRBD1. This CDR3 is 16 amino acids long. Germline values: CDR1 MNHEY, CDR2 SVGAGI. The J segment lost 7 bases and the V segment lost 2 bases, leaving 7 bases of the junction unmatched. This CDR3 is CASSYGRQGRNSPLHF. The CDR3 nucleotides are TGTGCCAGCAGTTACGGAAGACAGGGGCGGAATTCACCCCTCCACTTT.

The CDR3 reads CASKPGQGAIGTEAFF. CDR3 bases: TGTGCCAGCAAACCGGGACAGGGGGCCATAGGGACTGAAGCTTTCTTT. The rearrangement links TRBV5-4 to TRBJ1-1, with TRBD1 matching over 12 bases. V dropped 6 bases and J dropped 5; count of bases not matched to a gene: 11. The CDR3 sequence is 16 residues long. Germline values: CDR1 SGHNT, CDR2 YYREEE (reference sequence).